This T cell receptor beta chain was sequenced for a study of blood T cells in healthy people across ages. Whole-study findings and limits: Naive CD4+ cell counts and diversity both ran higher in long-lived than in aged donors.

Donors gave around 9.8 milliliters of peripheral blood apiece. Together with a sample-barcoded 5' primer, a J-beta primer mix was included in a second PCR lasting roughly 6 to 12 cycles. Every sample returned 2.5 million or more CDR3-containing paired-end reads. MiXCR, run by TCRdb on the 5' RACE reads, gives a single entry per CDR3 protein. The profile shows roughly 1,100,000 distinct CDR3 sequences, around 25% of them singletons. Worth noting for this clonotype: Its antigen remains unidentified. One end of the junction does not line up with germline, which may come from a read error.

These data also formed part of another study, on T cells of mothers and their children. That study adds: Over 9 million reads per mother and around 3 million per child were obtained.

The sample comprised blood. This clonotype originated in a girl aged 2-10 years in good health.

The chain's CDR3 is CASSFLAGEKFF. CDR3 DNA sequence: TGTGCCAGCAGTTTCTTAGCGGGAGAGAAGTTCTTC. This chain uses TRBV12-3 or TRBV12-4 with TRBJ2-5; 9 nucleotides align to TRBD2. The length of the CDR3 is 12 residues.